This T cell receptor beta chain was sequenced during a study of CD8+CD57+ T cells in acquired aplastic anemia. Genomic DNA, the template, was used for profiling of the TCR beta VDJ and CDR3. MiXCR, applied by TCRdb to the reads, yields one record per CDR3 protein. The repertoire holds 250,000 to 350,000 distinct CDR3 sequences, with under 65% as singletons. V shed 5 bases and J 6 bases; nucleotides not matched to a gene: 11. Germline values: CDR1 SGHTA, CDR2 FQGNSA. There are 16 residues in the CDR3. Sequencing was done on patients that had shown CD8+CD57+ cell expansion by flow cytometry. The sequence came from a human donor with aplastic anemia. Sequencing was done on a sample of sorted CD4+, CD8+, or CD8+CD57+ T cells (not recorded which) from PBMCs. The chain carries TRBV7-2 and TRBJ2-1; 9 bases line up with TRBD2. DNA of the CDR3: TGTGCCAGCAGCCCCGTCGGGCGGGGGGGCCCCAATGAGCAGTTCTTC. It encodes CASSPVGRGGPNEQFF.